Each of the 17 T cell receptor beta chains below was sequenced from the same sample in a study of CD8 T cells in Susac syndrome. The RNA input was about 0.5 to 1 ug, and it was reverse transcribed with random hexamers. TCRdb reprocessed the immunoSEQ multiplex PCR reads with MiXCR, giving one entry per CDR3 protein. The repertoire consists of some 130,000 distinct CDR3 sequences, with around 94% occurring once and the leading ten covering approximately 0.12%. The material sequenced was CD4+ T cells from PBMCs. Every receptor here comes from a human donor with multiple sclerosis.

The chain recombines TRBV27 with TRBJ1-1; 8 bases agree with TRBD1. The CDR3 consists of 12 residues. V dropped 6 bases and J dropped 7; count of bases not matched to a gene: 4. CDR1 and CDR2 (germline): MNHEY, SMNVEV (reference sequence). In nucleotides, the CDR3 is TGTGCCAGCAGCCATGGGACAGGTGAAGCTTTCTTT. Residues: CASSHGTGEAFF.

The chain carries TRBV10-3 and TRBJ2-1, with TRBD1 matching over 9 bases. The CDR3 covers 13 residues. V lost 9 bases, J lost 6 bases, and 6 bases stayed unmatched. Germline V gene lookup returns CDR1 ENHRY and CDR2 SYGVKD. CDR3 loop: CAIQGAFLNEQFF. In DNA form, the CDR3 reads TGTGCCATACAGGGGGCCTTCCTCAATGAGCAGTTCTTC.

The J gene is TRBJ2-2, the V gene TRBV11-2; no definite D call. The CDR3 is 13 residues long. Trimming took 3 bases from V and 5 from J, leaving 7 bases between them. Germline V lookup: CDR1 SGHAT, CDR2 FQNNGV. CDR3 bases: TGTGCCAGCAGCTTCTTGGAGACCGGGGAGCTGTTTTTT. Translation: CASSFLETGELFF. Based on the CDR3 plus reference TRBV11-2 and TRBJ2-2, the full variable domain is EAGVAQSPRYKIIEKRQSVAFWCNPISGHATLYWYQQILGQGPKLLIQFQNNGVVDDSQLPKDRFSAERLKGVDSTLKIQPAKLEDSAVYLCASSFLETGELFFGEGSRLTVL.

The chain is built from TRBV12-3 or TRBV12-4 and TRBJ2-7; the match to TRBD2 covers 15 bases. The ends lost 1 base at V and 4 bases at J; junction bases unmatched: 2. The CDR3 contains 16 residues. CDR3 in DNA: TGTGCCAGCAGTTTAGTGGGACTAGCGGGAGGTTACGAGCAGTACTTC. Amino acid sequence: CASSLVGLAGGYEQYF.

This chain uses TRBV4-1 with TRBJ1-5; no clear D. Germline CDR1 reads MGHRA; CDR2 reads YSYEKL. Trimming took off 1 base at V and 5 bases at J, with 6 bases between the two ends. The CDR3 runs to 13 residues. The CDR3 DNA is TGCGCCAGCAGCCAAGGGTACGATCAGCCCCAGCATTTT. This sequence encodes CASSQGYDQPQHF.

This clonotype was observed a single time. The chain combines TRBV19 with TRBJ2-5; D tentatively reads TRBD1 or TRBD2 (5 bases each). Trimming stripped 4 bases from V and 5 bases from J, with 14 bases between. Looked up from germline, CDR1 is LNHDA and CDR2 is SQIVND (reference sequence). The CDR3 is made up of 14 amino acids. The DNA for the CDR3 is TGTGCCAGTAGTAAAGGGGACCGCAGGGAGACCCAGTACTTC. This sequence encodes CASSKGDRRETQYF.

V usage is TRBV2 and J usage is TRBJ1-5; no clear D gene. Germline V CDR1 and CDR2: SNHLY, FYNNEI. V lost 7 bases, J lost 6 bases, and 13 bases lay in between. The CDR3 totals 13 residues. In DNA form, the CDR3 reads TGTGCCAGCACTTCTCAGGTACTTCAGCCCCAGCATTTT. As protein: CASTSQVLQPQHF.

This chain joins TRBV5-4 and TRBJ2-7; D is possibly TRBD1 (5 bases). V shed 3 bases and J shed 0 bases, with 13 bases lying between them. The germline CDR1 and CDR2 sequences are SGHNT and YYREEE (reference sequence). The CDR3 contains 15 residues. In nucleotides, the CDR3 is TGTGCCAGCAGCTCAGTGGACAACCTCTCCTACGAGCAGTACTTC. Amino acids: CASSSVDNLSYEQYF.

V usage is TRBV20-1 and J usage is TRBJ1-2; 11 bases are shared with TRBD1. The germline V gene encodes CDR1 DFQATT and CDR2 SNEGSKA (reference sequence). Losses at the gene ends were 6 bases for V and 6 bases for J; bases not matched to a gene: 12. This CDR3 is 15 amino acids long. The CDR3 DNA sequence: TGCAGTGCCCCCCTCCGGGGACAGGGGGACCATGGCTACACCTTC. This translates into CSAPLRGQGDHGYTF.

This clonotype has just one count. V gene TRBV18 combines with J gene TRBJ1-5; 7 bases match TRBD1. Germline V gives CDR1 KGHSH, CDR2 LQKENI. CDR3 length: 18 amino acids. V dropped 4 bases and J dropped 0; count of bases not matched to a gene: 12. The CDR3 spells CASSHQPGTAISNQPQHF. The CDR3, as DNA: TGTGCCAGCTCACATCAACCCGGGACAGCCATTAGCAATCAGCCCCAGCATTTT.

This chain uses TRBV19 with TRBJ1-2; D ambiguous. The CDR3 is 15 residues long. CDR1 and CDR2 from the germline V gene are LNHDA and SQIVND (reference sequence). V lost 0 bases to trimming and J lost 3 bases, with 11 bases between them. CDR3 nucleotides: TGTGCCAGTAGTATAGATGTGCAGAGACACTATGGCTACACCTTC. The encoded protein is CASSIDVQRHYGYTF. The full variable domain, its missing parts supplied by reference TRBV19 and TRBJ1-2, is DGGITQSPKYLFRKEGQNVTLSCEQNLNHDAMYWYRQDPGQGLRLIYYSQIVNDFQKGDIAEGYSVSREKKESFPLTVTSAQKNPTAFYLCASSIDVQRHYGYTFGSGTRLTVV.

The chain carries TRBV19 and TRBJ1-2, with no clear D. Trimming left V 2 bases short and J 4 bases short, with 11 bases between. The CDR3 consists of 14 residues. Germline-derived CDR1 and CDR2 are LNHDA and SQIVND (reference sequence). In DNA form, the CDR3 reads TGTGCCAGTAGTATATCGGCTGGTGGCTATGGCTACACCTTC. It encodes CASSISAGGYGYTF. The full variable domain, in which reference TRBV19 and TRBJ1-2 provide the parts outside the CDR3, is DGGITQSPKYLFRKEGQNVTLSCEQNLNHDAMYWYRQDPGQGLRLIYYSQIVNDFQKGDIAEGYSVSREKKESFPLTVTSAQKNPTAFYLCASSISAGGYGYTFGSGTRLTVV.

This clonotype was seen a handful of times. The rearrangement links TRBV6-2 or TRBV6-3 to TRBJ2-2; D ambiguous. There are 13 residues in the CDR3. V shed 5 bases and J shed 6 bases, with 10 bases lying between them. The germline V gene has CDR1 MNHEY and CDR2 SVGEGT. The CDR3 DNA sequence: TGTGCCAGCAGTCTACAAGGGTCCGGGGAGCTGTTTTTT. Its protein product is CASSLQGSGELFF.

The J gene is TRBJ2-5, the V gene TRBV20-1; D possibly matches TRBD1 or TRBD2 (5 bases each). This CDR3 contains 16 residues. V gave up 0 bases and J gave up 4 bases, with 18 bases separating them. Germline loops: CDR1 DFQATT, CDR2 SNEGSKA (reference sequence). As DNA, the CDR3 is TGCAGTGCTAGAGATGAGGGGTATGGAGTAGGAGAGACCCAGTACTTC. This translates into CSARDEGYGVGETQYF.

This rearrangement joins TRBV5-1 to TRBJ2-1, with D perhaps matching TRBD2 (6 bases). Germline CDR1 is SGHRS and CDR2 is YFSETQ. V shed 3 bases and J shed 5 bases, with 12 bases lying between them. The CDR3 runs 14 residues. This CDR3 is CASSSGRADNEQFF. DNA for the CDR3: TGCGCCAGCAGCTCCGGGAGAGCGGACAATGAGCAGTTCTTC.

CDR3 sequence: CAWSPSLTGARTNEKLFF. CDR3 nucleotides: TGTGCCTGGAGTCCTTCACTTACAGGGGCGAGGACTAATGAAAAACTGTTTTTT. V gene TRBV30 combines with J gene TRBJ1-4; 7 bases agree with TRBD1. The V and J ends lost 2 bases and 2 bases, in that order; junction bases with no gene match: 14. CDR1 is GTSNPN and CDR2 is SVGIG in the germline V gene (reference sequence). The CDR3 totals 18 residues.

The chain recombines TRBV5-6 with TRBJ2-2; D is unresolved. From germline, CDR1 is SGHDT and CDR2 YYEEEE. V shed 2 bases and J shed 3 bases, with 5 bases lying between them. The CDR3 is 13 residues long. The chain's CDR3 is CASSFSDTGELFF. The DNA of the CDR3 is TGTGCCAGCAGCTTTAGTGACACCGGGGAGCTGTTTTTT. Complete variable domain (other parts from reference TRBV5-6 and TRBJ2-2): DAGVTQSPTHLIKTRGQQVTLRCSPKSGHDTVSWYQQALGQGPQFIFQYYEEEERQRGNFPDRFSGHQFPNYSSELNVNALLLGDSALYLCASSFSDTGELFFGEGSRLTVL.